The 6 T cell receptor beta chains below were found in one sample sequenced in a study of T-cell reconstitution after alpha-beta-depleted transplantation in children. The TCRbeta library was prepared with unique molecular identifiers. In TCRdb, the PCR reads were re-called with MiXCR into one record per CDR3 protein. The sample gives under 850,000 distinct CDR3 sequences, around 13% of which show up once; 0.79% is in the top ten. The sample in question was PBMCs, obtained before TCRalphabeta/CD19-depleted stem cell transplant. The source of these receptors is a girl aged 2 to 10 with congenital amegakaryocytic thrombocytopenia, due to receive a stem cell transplant.

The chain joins TRBV20-1 to TRBJ2-1; D possibly uses TRBD1 or TRBD2 (6 bases each). The V end lost 0 bases, the J end lost 3 bases, and 15 bases lay between the germline ends. Germline loops: CDR1 DFQATT, CDR2 SNEGSKA (reference sequence). CDR3 length equals 16 residues. CDR3 nucleotide sequence: TGCAGTGCTAGAGATATAAGGGGGAGGTTCTACAATGAGCAGTTCTTC. This encodes CSARDIRGRFYNEQFF.

With respect to this clonotype: A read error may explain this, as a much larger clone is one base away. The V gene is TRBV20-1, the J gene TRBJ2-5; 7 bases line up with TRBD2. With 6 bases clipped from V and 2 bases from J, the junction kept 6 bases outside the gene matches. Germline CDR1 DFQATT, CDR2 SNEGSKA (reference sequence). The CDR3 contains 13 residues. In DNA form, the CDR3 reads TGCAGTGCCAACCGGACTAGACAAGAGACCCAGTACTTC. It is translated as CSANRTRQETQYF.

In its sample, this clonotype was seen many times. The chain is built from TRBV5-1 and TRBJ1-1; D unresolved. The CDR3 sequence is 14 residues long. Trimming pared 5 bases from V and 1 base from J, leaving 12 bases between. Germline CDR1 SGHRS, CDR2 YFSETQ. In nucleotides, the CDR3 is TGCGCCAGCAGGATCCCAGGACGGAACACTGAAGCTTTCTTT. Protein sequence: CASRIPGRNTEAFF. Supplemented by reference TRBV5-1 and TRBJ1-1, the full variable domain reads KAGVTQTPRYLIKTRGQQVTLSCSPISGHRSVSWYQQTPGQGLQFLFEYFSETQRNKGNFPGRFSGRQFSNSRSEMNVSTLELGDSALYLCASRIPGRNTEAFFGQGTRLTVV.

The chain has TRBV29-1 and TRBJ2-2; TRBD1 aligns across 7 bases. The germline V gene has CDR1 SQVTM and CDR2 ANQGSEA. The CDR3 spans 15 residues. V trimming: 2 bases; J trimming: 7 bases; junction bases outside the gene matches: 10. CDR3 region: CSVEWGDRAGGELFF. The CDR3 DNA is TGCAGCGTTGAATGGGGTGACAGGGCGGGCGGGGAGCTGTTTTTT.

The chain is built from TRBV20-1 and TRBJ1-4; 12 nucleotides line up with TRBD1. Germline CDR1 is DFQATT and CDR2 is SNEGSKA (reference sequence). This CDR3 is built from 16 residues. The junction had 12 bases not matched to a gene; V was cut back by 6 bases and J by 7 bases. CDR3 in amino acids: CSATPGQGAPIEKLFF. CDR3 sequence (DNA): TGCAGTGCCACCCCGGGACAGGGGGCGCCGATTGAAAAACTGTTTTTT.

This clonotype was counted ten times or more. The gene calls are TRBV20-1 and TRBJ1-5, with D perhaps TRBD1 (6 bases). The V end lost 3 bases, the J end lost 3 bases, and 18 bases lay between the germline ends. Germline-derived CDR1 and CDR2 are DFQATT and SNEGSKA (reference sequence). This CDR3 has 16 amino acids. CDR3 sequence (DNA): TGCAGTGCTAGCGGGTTACAGGGTTCCCTCAATCAGCCCCAGCATTTT. This translates into CSASGLQGSLNQPQHF.